Each of the 27 T cell receptor beta chains below was sequenced from the same sample in a study of blood T cell repertoires in COVID-19. Method: immunoSEQ multiplex PCR; TCRdb's copy keeps in-frame clones and lacks some. The repertoire holds approximately 72,000 clones, with 86% as singletons. Sequenced: peripheral blood. The origin of the receptors is a woman aged 60-75 years with acute or convalescent COVID-19.

The chain is built from TRBV28 and TRBJ1-6; no clear D. V dropped 7 bases and J dropped 10 bases, with 17 bases sitting between them. The CDR3 is made up of 14 amino acids. Germline V gene sequence: CDR1 MDHEN, CDR2 SYDVKM. CDR3 in amino acids: CASNSLPSSSPLHF. CDR3 bases: TGTGCCAGCAACAGTTTACCGTCGTCATCACCCCTCCACTTT.

This clone was found once. The CDR3 DNA reads as TGTGCCAGCAGGAGGACAGAGCAGAACACTGAAGCTTTCTTT. It codes for CASRRTEQNTEAFF. The rearrangement links TRBV6-5 to TRBJ1-1; a weak D match, TRBD1 (6 bases). V was pared by 6 bases and J by 1 base, with 12 bases between. This CDR3 has 14 residues. Germline V CDR1 and CDR2: MNHEY, SVGAGI.

The chain employs TRBV6-1 and TRBJ2-3, with D tentatively TRBD2 (6 bases). The V end was cut by 0 bases, the J end by 5 bases, with 9 bases between. Germline V gene lookup returns CDR1 MNHNS and CDR2 SASEGT. CDR3 length: 14 amino acids. The CDR3 DNA is TGTGCCAGCAGTGAAGCCGGGGGTGGAGATACGCAGTATTTT. Its protein is CASSEAGGGDTQYF.

This rearrangement joins TRBV5-6 to TRBJ1-1; D gene uncertain. CDR3 size: 15 residues. Trimming took 0 bases from V and 2 from J, leaving 11 bases between them. The germline V gene encodes CDR1 SGHDT and CDR2 YYEEEE. CDR3 coding DNA: TGTGCCAGCAGCTTGGACGGGGAATTTAACACTGAAGCTTTCTTT. Translating gives CASSLDGEFNTEAFF.

The rearrangement joins TRBV28 to TRBJ2-5, with D perhaps matching TRBD2 (5 bases). V lost 4 bases and J 4 bases, leaving 16 bases between the germline ends. Germline V gene data show CDR1 as MDHEN and CDR2 as SYDVKM. The CDR3 is made up of 15 amino acids. The CDR3 nucleotides are TGTGCCAGCAGTTCCCCACTAGGAATGGTAGAGACCCAGTACTTC. Translation: CASSSPLGMVETQYF.

This clone was seen only once. The chain carries TRBV2 and TRBJ2-1, with 8 bases identical to TRBD2. V was pared by 8 bases and J by 4 bases, with 4 bases of the junction left unmatched. The CDR3 length is 13 residues. Germline lookup yields CDR1 SNHLY and CDR2 FYNNEI. The CDR3 sequence: CASRGGPYNEQFF. Here the CDR3 DNA reads TGTGCCAGCCGGGGGGGGCCATACAATGAGCAGTTCTTC. Complete variable domain (other parts from reference TRBV2 and TRBJ2-1): EPEVTQTPSHQVTQMGQEVILRCVPISNHLYFYWYRQILGQKVEFLVSFYNNEISEKSEIFDDQFSVERPDGSNFTLKIRSTKLEDSAMYFCASRGGPYNEQFFGPGTRLTVL.

The chain couples TRBV25-1 to TRBJ1-2; 10 positions match TRBD1. The CDR3 length is 14 residues. Trimming removed 4 bases from V and 7 bases from J; junction bases left unmatched: 6. Germline V gene sequence: CDR1 MGHDK, CDR2 SYGVNS. CDR3 bases: TGTGCCAGCAGTGTAACCGGGACAGGGGCTGGCTACACCTTC. Protein product: CASSVTGTGAGYTF.

The genes are TRBV7-9 and TRBJ1-5, with 9 bases matching TRBD1. The V gene end was trimmed by 5 bases and the J gene end by 6 bases; junction bases not matched to a gene: 8. The CDR3 consists of 15 residues. CDR1 and CDR2 from the germline V gene are SEHNR and FQNEAQ (reference sequence). CDR3 amino acids: CASSPTGGTGQPQHF. DNA for the CDR3: TGTGCCAGCAGCCCCACAGGGGGCACCGGTCAGCCCCAGCATTTT. Drawing the rest from reference TRBV7-9 and TRBJ1-5, the complete variable domain is DTGVSQNPRHKITKRGQNVTFRCDPISEHNRLYWYRQTLGQGPEFLTYFQNEAQLEKSRLLSDRFSAERPKGSFSTLEIQRTEQGDSAMYLCASSPTGGTGQPQHFGDGTRLSIL.

V and J are TRBV6-5 and TRBJ1-4, with D possibly being TRBD1 (6 bases). The V gene's germline CDR1 is MNHEY and CDR2 SVGAGI. With 8 bases removed from V and 4 bases from J, the gap between germline ends came to 14 bases. The CDR3 runs 14 residues. CDR3 region: CASGTRGFNEKLFF. The DNA for the CDR3 is TGTGCCAGCGGGACGAGGGGGTTTAATGAAAAACTGTTTTTT.

The rearrangement joins TRBV7-3 to TRBJ2-1; TRBD2 matches 8 bases. Germline CDR1 SGHTA, CDR2 FQGTGA. Germline trimming cut 5 bases from V and 4 bases from J; bases unmatched to any gene: 10. The CDR3 is 16 residues long. The CDR3 reads CASSIQSGGPYNEQFF. In DNA form, the CDR3 reads TGTGCCAGCAGCATACAGAGCGGGGGCCCTTACAATGAGCAGTTCTTC.

The genes are TRBV20-1 and TRBJ2-5; D ambiguous. Germline V gene lookup returns CDR1 DFQATT and CDR2 SNEGSKA (reference sequence). V lost 3 bases and J lost 1, with 9 bases in between. The CDR3 spans 13 residues. CDR3 coding DNA: TGCAGTGCTAGTCAGACTGCCCAAGAGACCCAGTACTTC. Encoded protein: CSASQTAQETQYF.

A single count supports this clone. The chain combines TRBV4-1 with TRBJ2-5; the D gene is possibly TRBD1 (6 bases). Trimming left V 6 bases short and J 2 bases short, with 10 bases between. Germline values: CDR1 MGHRA, CDR2 YSYEKL. The CDR3 is 13 residues long. The CDR3 nucleotides read TGCGCCAGCAGTCTTGGACAGCAAGAGACCCAGTACTTC. It is translated as CASSLGQQETQYF.

The gene calls are TRBV7-9 and TRBJ2-1, with D tentatively TRBD1 (5 bases). Germline CDR1 reads SEHNR; CDR2 reads FQNEAQ (reference sequence). The CDR3 is 14 residues long. Trimming removed 0 bases at V and 2 bases at J, with 5 bases between. For the CDR3, the DNA is TGTGCCAGCAGCTTAGCGGACACCTACAATGAGCAGTTCTTC. Translated, it gives CASSLADTYNEQFF.

V gene TRBV19 combines with J gene TRBJ1-2; D ambiguous. V was pared by 8 bases and J by 4 bases, with 17 bases between. Germline V gene lookup returns CDR1 LNHDA and CDR2 SQIVND (reference sequence). The CDR3 extends over 14 amino acids. The CDR3 DNA sequence: TGTGCCAGTGAGAGGACCGGGAGATTCTATGGCTACACCTTC. This gives the protein CASERTGRFYGYTF.

In this sample, this clone turned up a few times. The rearrangement uses TRBV27 and TRBJ1-5; 9 positions match TRBD1. In germline, CDR1 is MNHEY, CDR2 SMNVEV (reference sequence). The length of the CDR3 is 14 residues. The J segment lost 6 bases and the V segment lost 5 bases, leaving 5 bases of the junction unmatched. CDR3 in amino acids: CASSTGQGTQPQHF. CDR3 nucleotides: TGTGCCAGCAGTACGGGACAGGGCACTCAGCCCCAGCATTTT.

The rearrangement links TRBV19 to TRBJ1-5; TRBD1 might be the D (5 bases). Deletions cut 5 bases from V and 6 bases from J, with 17 bases between. CDR1 and CDR2 from the germline V gene are LNHDA and SQIVND (reference sequence). The CDR3 consists of 15 residues. As DNA, the CDR3 is TGTGCCAGTAGTTGGAGGGAAGGGGTGAGTCAGCCCCAGCATTTT. Its translation: CASSWREGVSQPQHF.

V gene TRBV2 combines with J gene TRBJ2-2; 11 bases match TRBD1. Germline loops: CDR1 SNHLY, CDR2 FYNNEI. The CDR3 is made up of 15 amino acids. Trimming at V came to 6 bases and at J to 6 bases, leaving 6 bases not matched to a gene. The CDR3 nucleotides are TGTGCCAGCAGGAGGGACAGGGGGGCCCCCGGGGAGCTGTTTTTT. It yields the protein CASRRDRGAPGELFF.

This chain connects TRBV5-4 to TRBJ2-1, with 7 bases lining up with TRBD1. Looked up from germline, CDR1 is SGHNT and CDR2 is YYREEE (reference sequence). The CDR3 spans 13 residues. Trimming took 5 bases from V and 9 from J; bases not matched to a gene: 8. The CDR3 loop reads CASSREQGTEQFF. The CDR3 nucleotides read TGTGCCAGCAGTCGTGAACAGGGGACTGAGCAGTTCTTC.

V gene TRBV27 combines with J gene TRBJ2-2; a weak D match, TRBD2 (5 bases). Trimming left V 3 bases short and J 5 bases short, with 10 bases between. CDR3 size: 14 residues. Germline-derived CDR1 and CDR2 are MNHEY and SMNVEV (reference sequence). The CDR3 DNA reads as TGTGCCAGCAGTTTGAGAGGGCTAACCGGGGAGCTGTTTTTT. Translated: CASSLRGLTGELFF.

The chain links TRBV2 to TRBJ2-7; D is perhaps TRBD1 (8 bases). V lost 1 base, J lost 0 bases, and 10 bases lay in between. Germline CDR1 is SNHLY and CDR2 is FYNNEI. This CDR3 comprises 15 residues. The CDR3 sequence: CASSEDRGGSYEQYF. The CDR3 DNA is TGTGCCAGCAGTGAAGACAGGGGGGGCTCCTACGAGCAGTACTTC.

The chain carries TRBV5-1 and TRBJ2-7, with TRBD1 as a possible D gene (5 bases). V shed 4 bases and J shed 4 bases, with 24 bases lying between them. CDR1 and CDR2 from the germline V gene are SGHRS and YFSETQ. This CDR3 is 17 amino acids long. This chain's CDR3 is CASSPAQVFSVPYEQYF. As DNA, the CDR3 is TGCGCCAGCAGCCCTGCACAGGTGTTTTCCGTCCCTTACGAGCAGTACTTC.

V gene TRBV7-9 combines with J gene TRBJ2-4, with D possibly TRBD1 on 6 matching bases. The V and J ends lost 5 bases and 3 bases respectively, with 11 bases between them. The CDR3 sequence is 14 residues long. Germline V gene lookup returns CDR1 SEHNR and CDR2 FQNEAQ (reference sequence). CDR3 sequence reads: CASSAGQLKNIQYF. CDR3 DNA sequence: TGTGCCAGCAGCGCCGGACAGCTCAAAAACATTCAGTACTTC.

CDR3: CAAHARGTGELFF. As DNA, the CDR3 is TGTGCCGCCCATGCAAGGGGCACCGGGGAGCTGTTTTTT. V gene TRBV28 combines with J gene TRBJ2-2; weak D call: TRBD1 (5 bases). This CDR3 spans 13 amino acids. V was trimmed by 11 bases and J by 4 bases, leaving 14 bases between them. Germline V lookup: CDR1 MDHEN, CDR2 SYDVKM.

The V and J genes are TRBV7-2 and TRBJ2-7, with 7 bases lining up with TRBD2. This CDR3 contains 19 residues. V was clipped by 5 bases and J by 0 bases; unmatched bases: 19. From germline, CDR1 is SGHTA and CDR2 FQGNSA. CDR3 protein: CASSRTSSLTGGSSYEQYF. CDR3 coding DNA: TGTGCCAGCAGCCGTACCAGTAGTTTAACGGGGGGAAGCTCCTACGAGCAGTACTTC.

The gene calls are TRBV7-2 and TRBJ1-2, with no clear D. The CDR3 is 13 residues long. Deletions cut 4 bases from V and 7 bases from J, with 13 bases between. Germline values: CDR1 SGHTA, CDR2 FQGNSA. DNA of the CDR3: TGTGCCAGCAGCTCCGCCCGGTACGGTGGCTACACCTTC. Translation: CASSSARYGGYTF. Full variable domain (remainder filled in from reference TRBV7-2 and TRBJ1-2): GAGVSQSPSNKVTEKGKDVELRCDPISGHTALYWYRQSLGQGLEFLIYFQGNSAPDKSGLPSDRFSAERTGGSVSTLTIQRTQQEDSAVYLCASSSARYGGYTFGSGTRLTVV.

Here the CDR3 DNA reads TGTGCCAGCAGCCAAGAGGCCTGGCAGCCCCAGCATTTT. It encodes CASSQEAWQPQHF. V and J are TRBV14 and TRBJ1-5; D is unclear. Germline assignment: CDR1 SGHDN and CDR2 FVKESK. The CDR3 consists of 13 residues. Trimming took off 0 bases at V and 7 bases at J, with 7 bases between the two ends. The variable domain in full, completed from reference TRBV14 and TRBJ1-5, reads EAGVTQFPSHSVIEKGQTVTLRCDPISGHDNLYWYRRVMGKEIKFLLHFVKESKQDESGMPNNRFLAERTGGTYSTLKVQPAELEDSGVYFCASSQEAWQPQHFGDGTRLSIL.

CDR3 amino acids: CASSSGGYTGELFF. For the CDR3, the DNA is TGTGCCAGCAGTTCAGGGGGCTACACCGGGGAGCTGTTTTTT. This rearrangement joins TRBV27 to TRBJ2-2; TRBD1 aligns across 8 bases. V trimming: 4 bases; J trimming: 3 bases; junction bases outside the gene matches: 1. CDR1 is MNHEY, CDR2 SMNVEV, per germline (reference sequence). The CDR3 runs 14 residues.